These 21 T cell receptor beta chains were all obtained from the same sample, sequenced in a study of cytomegalovirus exposure and HLA in healthy donors. The study ran its PCR with 60 Vbeta and 13 Jbeta primers. TCRdb's table, derived via immunoSEQ multiplex PCR, lists solely in-frame clones and lacks some. This table holds over 110,000 clones, approximately 83% found once. Sequencing input: PBMCs. The receptors were sampled from a male donor in good health and CMV-seronegative.

The chain has TRBV11-2 and TRBJ1-1, with 9 bases matching TRBD1. The CDR3 sequence is 15 residues long. Germline V lookup: CDR1 SGHAT, CDR2 FQNNGV. J gave up 0 bases and V 3 bases, and 2 bases lay outside the gene matches. The CDR3: CASSLGQGVNTEAFF. CDR3 in DNA: TGTGCCAGCAGCTTGGGACAGGGTGTGAACACTGAAGCTTTCTTT.

This chain links TRBV7-9 with TRBJ2-7; 8 bases line up with TRBD2. CDR3 length: 16 residues. In germline, CDR1 is SEHNR, CDR2 FQNEAQ (reference sequence). Trimming at V came to 8 bases and at J to 2 bases, leaving 14 bases not matched to a gene. The CDR3 coding sequence is TGTGCCAGCCCCGCCGACCGGGGGGGGGAGACCTACGAGCAGTACTTC. This codes for CASPADRGGETYEQYF.

The rearrangement uses TRBV7-2 and TRBJ2-5; 14 bases are a match to TRBD2. Per the germline V gene, CDR1 is SGHTA and CDR2 is FQGNSA. The CDR3 loop spans 16 amino acids. Trimming cost V 1 base and J 5 bases; bases outside gene matches: 3. CDR3 in amino acids: CASSLGGLAGVETQYF. The CDR3 bases are TGTGCCAGCAGCTTAGGGGGACTAGCGGGAGTCGAGACCCAGTACTTC.

V usage is TRBV6-5 and J usage is TRBJ2-7; 9 bases map to TRBD2. After removal of 6 bases from V and 9 bases from J, the junction contained 15 bases not matched to a gene. Germline lookup yields CDR1 MNHEY and CDR2 SVGAGI. The CDR3 is made up of 15 amino acids. CDR3 sequence: CASSATSGALRPQYF. The CDR3 DNA is TGTGCCAGCAGCGCGACTAGCGGTGCCCTACGTCCGCAGTACTTC.

V gene TRBV2 combines with J gene TRBJ2-7; D remains unclear. The CDR3 has 10 residues. Germline values: CDR1 SNHLY, CDR2 FYNNEI. V lost 9 bases and J 3 bases, leaving 6 bases between the germline ends. The DNA of the CDR3 is TGTGCCAGTCTGTTCTACGAGCAGTACTTC. Amino acid sequence: CASLFYEQYF.

Only a few counts were recorded for this clone. This chain connects TRBV27 to TRBJ2-7; 7 bases fit TRBD1. Germline-derived CDR1 and CDR2 are MNHEY and SMNVEV (reference sequence). This CDR3 has 15 amino acids. The V gene end was trimmed by 2 bases and the J gene end by 2 bases; junction bases not matched to a gene: 6. DNA for the CDR3: TGTGCCAGCAGTTTAACTAGGGGGCCTACCTACGAGCAGTACTTC. Protein product: CASSLTRGPTYEQYF.

In regard to this clone: Other DNA sequences in the same sample also yield this CDR3. J is TRBJ2-7 and V is TRBV5-1; no reliable D call. CDR3 length: 13 amino acids. CDR1 is SGHRS, CDR2 YFSETQ, per germline. The V and J ends lost 2 bases and 3 bases respectively, with 9 bases between them. The CDR3 loop reads CASSLTGSYEQYF. In DNA, the CDR3 is TGCGCCAGCAGCTTAACGGGTAGCTACGAGCAGTACTTC.

This chain connects TRBV30 to TRBJ1-2; TRBD1 aligns across 10 bases. The germline V gene encodes CDR1 GTSNPN and CDR2 SVGIG (reference sequence). The CDR3 has 13 amino acids. J was trimmed by 13 bases and V by 3 bases; bases with no gene match: 11. The CDR3 sequence: CAWRGDRGGGTTF. The CDR3 DNA is TGTGCCTGGAGAGGGGACAGGGGAGGAGGTACCACCTTC.

V usage is TRBV29-1 and J usage is TRBJ2-1, with D uncertain. The CDR3 covers 14 residues. The V gene's germline CDR1 is SQVTM and CDR2 ANQGSEA. The ends were cut back, 4 bases at V and 0 bases at J, with 10 bases in the middle. CDR3 DNA sequence: TGCAGCGTTGTGTCGAGGAGCTCCTACAATGAGCAGTTCTTC. Its translation is CSVVSRSSYNEQFF.

The chain couples TRBV4-3 to TRBJ2-7; TRBD2 might be the D (6 bases). CDR3 length: 14 residues. With 2 bases removed from V and 6 bases from J, the gap between germline ends came to 14 bases. The germline gives CDR1 LGHNA, CDR2 YSLEER. The CDR3 bases are TGCGCCAGCAGCCAAACGGGAGTTCTTGGCGAGCAGTACTTC. Protein sequence: CASSQTGVLGEQYF.

The rearrangement uses TRBV15 and TRBJ2-1, with 8 bases that match TRBD2. The CDR3 is 18 amino acids. V dropped 1 base and J dropped 4; count of bases not matched to a gene: 12. Germline CDR1 is LNHNV and CDR2 is YYDKDF (reference sequence). In DNA form, the CDR3 reads TGTGCCACCAGCAGAGCCCCCCCGGGACTAGAAGTTTACAATGAGCAGTTCTTC. Translation gives CATSRAPPGLEVYNEQFF.

The rearrangement joins TRBV9 to TRBJ2-5, with TRBD1 identical over 7 bases. With V trimmed by 2 bases and J by 1 base, 5 bases remained unmatched. Germline V gene sequence: CDR1 SGDLS, CDR2 YYNGEE. The CDR3 is made up of 15 amino acids. CDR3 region: CASSVLAGGQETQYF. The CDR3 coding sequence is TGTGCCAGCAGCGTTTTGGCAGGGGGCCAAGAGACCCAGTACTTC.

There are a few counts of this clone. The genes are TRBV2 and TRBJ1-3; 8 bases map to TRBD1. Looked up from germline, CDR1 is SNHLY and CDR2 is FYNNEI. Unmatched junction bases numbered 4, after V lost 6 bases and J lost 0 bases. This CDR3 has 15 residues. The CDR3 sequence is CASRTGVFSGNTIYF. CDR3 nucleotide sequence: TGTGCCAGCAGGACAGGGGTCTTCTCTGGAAACACCATATATTTT.

The chain combines TRBV7-2 with TRBJ1-3, with D possibly matching TRBD1 (5 bases). Trimming left V 2 bases short and J 15 bases short, with 20 bases between. This CDR3 comprises 14 residues. Germline V lookup: CDR1 SGHTA, CDR2 FQGNSA. The CDR3 is CASSLSATHQGRYF. CDR3 nucleotides: TGTGCCAGCAGCTTATCAGCAACCCACCAGGGCCGATATTTT.

The genes are TRBV6-1 and TRBJ2-6; D not certain. Germline values: CDR1 MNHNS, CDR2 SASEGT. V was pared by 3 bases and J by 0 bases, with 9 bases between. This CDR3 region has 16 residues. The CDR3 region is CASSDRLISGANVLTF. CDR3 sequence (DNA): TGTGCCAGCAGTGACAGACTGATCTCTGGGGCCAACGTCCTGACTTTC.

This chain uses TRBV5-5 with TRBJ2-1; D is possibly TRBD1 (5 bases). The CDR3 runs to 15 residues. The germline V gene has CDR1 SGHKS and CDR2 YYEKEE (reference sequence). V lost 0 bases, J lost 6 bases, and 13 bases lay in between. The CDR3 sequence: CASSLVDNRSNEQFF. In DNA, the CDR3 is TGTGCCAGCAGCTTGGTGGACAACAGGAGCAATGAGCAGTTCTTC.

The chain recombines TRBV9 with TRBJ1-5; D gene ambiguous. CDR1 SGDLS and CDR2 YYNGEE come from the germline V gene. The CDR3 covers 15 residues. Trimming took 0 bases from V and 3 from J, leaving 10 bases between them. For the CDR3, the DNA is TGTGCCAGCAGCGTAGACGGTATCTCCAATCAGCCCCAGCATTTT. Protein product: CASSVDGISNQPQHF.

The chain recombines TRBV9 with TRBJ2-6; D gene ambiguous. This CDR3 comprises 14 residues. Germline CDR1 reads SGDLS; CDR2 reads YYNGEE. Trimming took 4 bases from V and 0 from J, leaving 5 bases between them. The CDR3 DNA sequence: TGTGCCAGCAGCCGGAGCTCTGGGGCCAACGTCCTGACTTTC. This translates into CASSRSSGANVLTF.

This clone was detected only once. The chain joins TRBV7-2 to TRBJ2-1; 15 nucleotides match TRBD2. Germline V CDR1 and CDR2: SGHTA, FQGNSA. This CDR3 has 19 amino acids. V lost 4 bases to trimming and J lost 0 bases; unmatched junction nucleotides: 7. The CDR3 sequence is CASSSPGTSGRSSYNEQFF. For the CDR3, the DNA is TGTGCCAGCAGCTCCCCGGGGACTAGCGGGAGGAGCTCCTACAATGAGCAGTTCTTC. The full variable domain, completed using reference TRBV7-2 and TRBJ2-1, is GAGVSQSPSNKVTEKGKDVELRCDPISGHTALYWYRQSLGQGLEFLIYFQGNSAPDKSGLPSDRFSAERTGGSVSTLTIQRTQQEDSAVYLCASSSPGTSGRSSYNEQFFGPGTRLTVL.

The V call is TRBV7-3, the J call TRBJ2-7, with D tentatively TRBD2 (6 bases). V was shortened by 5 bases and J by 5 bases, with 16 bases between the two germline ends. CDR1 and CDR2 from the germline V gene are SGHTA and FQGTGA. The CDR3 covers 14 residues. The chain's CDR3 is CASSPAGGSNEQYF. The CDR3, as DNA: TGTGCCAGCAGCCCAGCTGGAGGGTCTAACGAGCAGTACTTC.

V gene TRBV7-9 combines with J gene TRBJ2-7, with TRBD2 identical over 13 bases. V shed 5 bases and J 3 bases; nucleotides not matched to a gene: 10. Germline CDR1 and CDR2: SEHNR and FQNEAQ (reference sequence). This CDR3 is built from 17 residues. CDR3 DNA sequence: TGTGCCAGCAGCCCTTTTGGACTAGCGGGAGTCATCTACGAGCAGTACTTC. As protein: CASSPFGLAGVIYEQYF.